This TCR beta chain comes out of a study of blood T cell repertoires in COVID-19. The germline CDR1 and CDR2 sequences are MRHNA and SNTAGT. V was clipped by 6 bases and J by 4 bases; unmatched bases: 5. This CDR3 region has 15 residues. Sequencing used immunoSEQ multiplex PCR; TCRdb keeps in-frame clones, though not all of them. The table lists under 75,000 clones, roughly 83% of them singletons. This clonotype originated in a man aged 55 to 70 with COVID-19, enrolled during active disease. The sequenced sample consisted of peripheral blood. This chain uses TRBV6-4 with TRBJ2-1; TRBD2 matches 11 bases. CDR3 nucleotides: TGTGCCAGCAGCGTACTAGCGGGGGAATACAATGAGCAGTTCTTC. The encoded protein is CASSVLAGEYNEQFF.